Following are 22 T cell receptor beta chains from one sample sequenced in a study of T cells in localized non-small cell lung cancer. The assay was immunoSEQ multiplex PCR, and TCRdb's table has in-frame clones only and misses some. The sample gives approximately 35,000 clones, about 90% of which show up once; around 4.3% is in the top ten. This material consisted of peripheral blood, taken before any cancer treatment. The receptors were sampled from a man aged 35 to 69 with stage I lung adenocarcinoma.

The chain employs TRBV18 and TRBJ2-5, with D tentatively TRBD1 or TRBD2 (5 bases each). This CDR3 is built from 16 residues. CDR1 and CDR2 (germline): KGHSH, LQKENI. With 3 bases removed from V and 0 bases from J, the gap between germline ends came to 14 bases. CDR3 nucleotides: TGTGCCAGCTCACCCCCAAACAGGCGGGACCAAGAGACCCAGTACTTC. Its translation is CASSPPNRRDQETQYF.

The CDR3 sequence is CASSVGQTNTEAFF. DNA for the CDR3: TGTGCCAGCAGCGTAGGGCAGACTAACACTGAAGCTTTCTTT. The J gene is TRBJ1-1, the V gene TRBV9; unclear D gene. Trimming removed 0 bases from V and 2 bases from J, with 8 bases in between. The CDR3 length is 14 residues. Germline V gene sequence: CDR1 SGDLS, CDR2 YYNGEE.

The genes are TRBV6-5 and TRBJ2-7; no definite D call. V lost 6 bases, J lost 3 bases, and 9 bases lay in between. The germline V gene has CDR1 MNHEY and CDR2 SVGAGI. The CDR3 is 12 amino acids. The CDR3 region is CASSPPSYEQYF. In DNA form, the CDR3 reads TGTGCCAGCAGCCCGCCGAGCTACGAGCAGTACTTC.

This chain joins TRBV5-1 and TRBJ2-1; D is tentatively TRBD1 or TRBD2 (5 bases each). CDR3 length: 16 amino acids. Between the trimmed V and J ends, which lost 4 bases and 8 bases, there was a span of 22 bases. Looked up from germline, CDR1 is SGHRS and CDR2 is YFSETQ. DNA of the CDR3: TGCGCCAGCAGCCATGACGCGAATGTGGGGGTCGATGAGCAGTTCTTC. Its protein is CASSHDANVGVDEQFF.

The rearrangement links TRBV18 to TRBJ2-7; D possibly corresponds to TRBD2 (6 bases). The germline V gene encodes CDR1 KGHSH and CDR2 LQKENI. The CDR3 has 17 residues. Deletions cut 0 bases from V and 5 bases from J, with 20 bases between. CDR3 residues: CASSPPLGLGGSHEQYF. CDR3 DNA sequence: TGTGCCAGCTCACCACCTTTGGGGCTAGGAGGGTCACACGAGCAGTACTTC.

The rearrangement uses TRBV12-5 and TRBJ1-5; D might be TRBD1 (6 bases). V was pared by 3 bases and J by 6 bases, with 21 bases between. This CDR3 spans 17 amino acids. Germline CDR1 is LGHNT and CDR2 is FRNRAP. CDR3 sequence reads: CASGFPLRGQVGQPQHF. The DNA of the CDR3 is TGTGCTAGTGGTTTTCCACTCCGGGGGCAGGTGGGTCAGCCCCAGCATTTT.

This chain connects TRBV30 to TRBJ2-5; TRBD2 matches 11 bases. This CDR3 region has 14 residues. Germline V lookup: CDR1 GTSNPN, CDR2 SVGIG (reference sequence). V lost 6 bases and J lost 5; bases outside the gene matches: 8. As DNA, the CDR3 is TGTGCCTGTACTAGCGGGGGCGGCGTGGAGACCCAGTACTTC. Translating it yields CACTSGGGVETQYF.

The chain employs TRBV10-2 and TRBJ2-7; D gene ambiguous. CDR3 size: 12 residues. Deletions cut 3 bases from V and 0 bases from J, with 3 bases between. Germline CDR1 and CDR2: WSHSY and SAAADI. This CDR3 is CASSDSSYEQYF. The CDR3 DNA is TGCGCCAGCAGTGACAGCTCCTACGAGCAGTACTTC.

This clone was counted once. J is TRBJ2-1 and V is TRBV5-1; D is possibly TRBD1 (6 bases). Germline V gives CDR1 SGHRS, CDR2 YFSETQ. Trimming took 2 bases from V and 8 from J, leaving 17 bases between them. CDR3 length equals 15 residues. The CDR3 DNA follows: TGCGCCAGCAGCTTTTTACAGGGAAGCGGCGATGAGCAGTTCTTC. Protein product: CASSFLQGSGDEQFF.

This sequence joins TRBV6-6 and TRBJ1-1; no reliable D call. The CDR3 consists of 14 residues. Per germline, CDR1 MNHNY and CDR2 SVGAGI (reference sequence). Trimming removed 8 bases at V and 1 base at J, with 14 bases between. CDR3 nucleotide sequence: TGTGCCAGCTACCCCACAGTTGGGAACACTGAAGCTTTCTTT. It encodes CASYPTVGNTEAFF.

The chain carries TRBV4-1 and TRBJ1-2; no clear D gene. V dropped 0 bases and J dropped 8 bases, with 7 bases sitting between them. The germline V gene has CDR1 MGHRA and CDR2 YSYEKL. This CDR3 is built from 12 residues. The CDR3 sequence is CASSQDTGGYTF. The CDR3 region has the DNA TGCGCCAGCAGCCAAGATACCGGGGGCTACACCTTC.

The chain links TRBV6-1 to TRBJ2-7, with D perhaps matching TRBD1 (6 bases). The CDR3 length is 14 residues. Germline V gene data show CDR1 as MNHNS and CDR2 as SASEGT. V shed 4 bases and J shed 7 bases, with 17 bases lying between them. The CDR3 sequence: CASSGTGPLGEQYF. In DNA, the CDR3 is TGTGCCAGCAGTGGAACAGGGCCCCTTGGGGAGCAGTACTTC.

V and J are TRBV6-1 and TRBJ1-5; D remains ambiguous. This CDR3 has 13 residues. The germline V gene has CDR1 MNHNS and CDR2 SASEGT. Trimming took 4 bases from V and 1 from J, leaving 5 bases between them. CDR3 amino acids: CASSADSNQPQHF. In DNA, the CDR3 is TGTGCCAGCAGTGCCGACAGCAATCAGCCCCAGCATTTT.

The chain employs TRBV9 and TRBJ1-2, with TRBD1 as a possible D gene (5 bases). The germline CDR1 and CDR2 sequences are SGDLS and YYNGEE. V was cut by 7 bases and J by 4 bases, with 14 bases left in between. The CDR3 is 13 residues long. The CDR3 DNA follows: TGTGCCAGCGAAACGGGGCCTGGCTATGGCTACACCTTC. Its protein product is CASETGPGYGYTF.

The J gene is TRBJ1-5, the V gene TRBV6-6; D is ambiguous. Germline V CDR1 and CDR2: MNHNY, SVGAGI (reference sequence). The CDR3 has 13 residues. V lost 2 bases to trimming and J lost 4 bases, with 6 bases between them. As DNA, the CDR3 is TGTGCCAGCAGTTACGCCCTTAATCAGCCCCAGCATTTT. The encoded protein is CASSYALNQPQHF.

The sample holds one count of this clone. The rearrangement uses TRBV6-1 and TRBJ1-4; the D gene is possibly TRBD1 (6 bases). This CDR3 has 14 residues. Trimming left V 8 bases short and J 8 bases short, with 18 bases between. Looked up from germline, CDR1 is MNHNS and CDR2 is SASEGT. CDR3 nucleotides: TGTGCCAGCCGGGATACAGGGTATGGGGAAAAACTGTTTTTT. This translates into CASRDTGYGEKLFF.

This chain joins TRBV4-1 and TRBJ1-1, with D unresolved. The ends were cut back, 5 bases at V and 3 bases at J, with 13 bases in the middle. Germline CDR1 and CDR2: MGHRA and YSYEKL. This CDR3 is 14 amino acids long. The CDR3 DNA follows: TGCGCCAGCAGCAATCCGTATTATTACACTGAAGCTTTCTTT. Its protein product is CASSNPYYYTEAFF.

J is TRBJ1-6 and V is TRBV10-3, with a possible D match to TRBD1 (6 bases). The CDR3 loop spans 15 amino acids. Germline-derived CDR1 and CDR2 are ENHRY and SYGVKD. V was clipped by 8 bases and J by 7 bases, with 18 bases between them. The CDR3 bases are TGTGCCATCGGGAAAGAGGACAGTCTCAATTCACCCCTCCACTTT. Its translation is CAIGKEDSLNSPLHF.

V gene TRBV6-1 combines with J gene TRBJ1-3; perhaps TRBD1 as D (5 bases). V shed 2 bases and J shed 0 bases, with 14 bases lying between them. CDR3 length equals 17 residues. Germline CDR1 is MNHNS and CDR2 is SASEGT. The CDR3 DNA is TGTGCCAGCAGTGAACGTTCCGGGGCCAACTCTGGAAACACCATATATTTT. Residues: CASSERSGANSGNTIYF.

The V call is TRBV9, the J call TRBJ2-3; 9 positions match TRBD1. Germline V gene sequence: CDR1 SGDLS, CDR2 YYNGEE. Germline trimming cut 3 bases from V and 1 base from J; bases unmatched to any gene: 6. There are 16 residues in the CDR3. CDR3 bases: TGTGCCAGCAGCGCGTTTGGGACAGGGCGCACAGATACGCAGTATTTT. It yields the protein CASSAFGTGRTDTQYF.

The rearrangement uses TRBV19 and TRBJ2-5, with 10 nucleotides matching TRBD1. The germline gives CDR1 LNHDA, CDR2 SQIVND (reference sequence). CDR3 length: 15 amino acids. V was clipped by 5 bases and J by 4 bases; unmatched bases: 7. The CDR3 bases are TGTGCCAGTAGTCCGGGGACAGGGGAGCGAGAGACCCAGTACTTC. This codes for CASSPGTGERETQYF.

The sample holds one count of this clone. The CDR3 sequence is CASSQGGYEQYF. The CDR3 DNA is TGCGCCAGCTCTCAGGGAGGCTACGAGCAGTACTTC. The chain combines TRBV5-1 with TRBJ2-7; TRBD2 might be the D (6 bases). The CDR3 totals 12 residues. Germline CDR1 SGHRS, CDR2 YFSETQ. Trimming pared 7 bases from V and 3 bases from J, leaving 11 bases between.